This T cell receptor (beta chain) was identified during a study of T cell repertoires in cytomegalovirus infection. Across the study: In public TCR beta signatures, there were indications of both CMV infection and matching HLA type.

TCRdb passed the reads through MiXCR, listing each CDR3 protein once. The sample carries approximately 97,000 distinct CDR3 sequences, approximately 15% recorded once. This clonotype was seen a few times. Its target is not known. Findings and limits, study-wide: CMV-specific HLA-C-restricted TCR beta clonotypes dominated the ex vivo response. Individuals carrying CMV plus the relevant HLA were identified by cumulative frequency of public TCR beta families.

V was clipped by 3 bases and J by 5 bases; unmatched bases: 6. Germline-derived CDR1 and CDR2 are MGHDK and SYGVNS. This CDR3 is 14 amino acids long. The rearrangement uses TRBV25-1 and TRBJ1-1; 7 nucleotides align to TRBD1. The receptor was derived from a human donor in good health (CMV status not recorded). Some clones in this sample may be carry-over from other donors' samples. Sample: PBMCs. CDR3 in amino acids: CASSEHRGGTEAFF. The CDR3 DNA reads TGTGCCAGCAGTGAGCACAGGGGAGGAACTGAAGCTTTCTTT.